The source of this T cell receptor beta chain is a study of control samples from healthy donors and cancer patients. V trimming: 4 bases; J trimming: 0 bases; junction bases outside the gene matches: 4. Germline V gene sequence: CDR1 LGHDT, CDR2 YNNKEL (reference sequence). The CDR3 totals 16 residues. This clone was counted once. Repertoires were generated with immunoSEQ multiplex PCR, while TCRdb's copy carries only in-frame clones and drops some. The table shows 170,000 or so clones, with just under 95% occurring only once. The sequence was obtained from a man between 18 and 29 years old in good health. Material: blood. V gene TRBV3-1 (or the pseudogene TRBV3-2) combines with J gene TRBJ2-3, with 10 bases aligning to TRBD2. The CDR3 nucleotides are TGTGCCAGCAGCCCCGAGCGGGGGGGAAGCACAGATACGCAGTATTTT. Amino acid sequence: CASSPERGGSTDTQYF.